This T cell receptor (beta chain) appears in the sequencing data of a study of early T cells in non-severe SARS-CoV-2 infection. MiXCR, applied by TCRdb to the 5' RACE reads, yields one record per CDR3 protein. The sample records approximately 50,000 distinct CDR3 sequences, roughly 8% being singletons. Germline-derived CDR1 and CDR2 are SQVTM and ANQGSEA. The CDR3 is made up of 13 amino acids. The J segment lost 4 bases and the V segment lost 6 bases, leaving 2 bases of the junction unmatched. Sequenced material: whole blood. The receptor was derived from an adult who was a healthcare worker with PCR-confirmed SARS-CoV-2 infection or an uninfected control (not recorded which). The rearrangement uses TRBV29-1 and TRBJ2-7; 14 bases map to TRBD2. The chain's CDR3 is CSVRTSGRYEQYF. In nucleotides, the CDR3 is TGCAGCGTGCGGACTAGCGGGAGGTACGAGCAGTACTTC.